One T cell receptor beta chain is described in this entry. This entry belongs to a study of T cell changes during pregnancy in multiple sclerosis. Unmatched junction bases numbered 9, after V lost 5 bases and J lost 1 base. The CDR3 sequence is 18 residues long. Germline CDR1 and CDR2: SGHRS and YFSETQ. The assay was immunoSEQ multiplex PCR, and TCRdb's table has in-frame clones only and misses some. This sample has about 59,000 clones, with about 94% found just once. The sequencing here drew on CD8+ T cells from peripheral blood mononuclear cells, taken after pregnancy. This receptor was identified in a female donor with multiple sclerosis, enrolled in a pregnancy study. The genes are TRBV5-1 and TRBJ2-5; 15 positions agree with TRBD2. CDR3 nucleotides: TGCGCCAGCAGTCCAGGACTAGCGGGGGGGGCCCTCCAAGAGACCCAGTACTTC. Protein sequence: CASSPGLAGGALQETQYF.